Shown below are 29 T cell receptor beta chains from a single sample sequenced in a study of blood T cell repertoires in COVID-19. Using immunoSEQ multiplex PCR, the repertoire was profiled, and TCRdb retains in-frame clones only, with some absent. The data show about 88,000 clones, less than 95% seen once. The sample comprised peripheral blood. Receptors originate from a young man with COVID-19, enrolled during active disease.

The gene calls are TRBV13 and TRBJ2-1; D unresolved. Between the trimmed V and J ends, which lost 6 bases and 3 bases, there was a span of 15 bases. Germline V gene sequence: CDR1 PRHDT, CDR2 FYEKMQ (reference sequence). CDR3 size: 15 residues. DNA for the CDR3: TGTGCCAGCAGTCTCCCCTCGAGGATCTACAATGAGCAGTTCTTC. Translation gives CASSLPSRIYNEQFF.

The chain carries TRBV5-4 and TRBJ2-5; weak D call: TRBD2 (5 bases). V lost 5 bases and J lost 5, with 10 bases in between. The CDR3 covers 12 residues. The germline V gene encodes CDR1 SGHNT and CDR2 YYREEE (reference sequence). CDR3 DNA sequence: TGTGCCAGCAGATCTACGGGGGAGACCCAGTACTTC. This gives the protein CASRSTGETQYF.

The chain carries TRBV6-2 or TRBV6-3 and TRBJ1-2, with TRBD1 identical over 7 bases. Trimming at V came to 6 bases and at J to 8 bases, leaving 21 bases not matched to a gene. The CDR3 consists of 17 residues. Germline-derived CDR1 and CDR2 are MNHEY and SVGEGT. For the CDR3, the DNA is TGTGCCAGCAGCCCGTGGAGGACAGGACCCTATTCTGGGGGCTACACCTTC. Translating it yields CASSPWRTGPYSGGYTF.

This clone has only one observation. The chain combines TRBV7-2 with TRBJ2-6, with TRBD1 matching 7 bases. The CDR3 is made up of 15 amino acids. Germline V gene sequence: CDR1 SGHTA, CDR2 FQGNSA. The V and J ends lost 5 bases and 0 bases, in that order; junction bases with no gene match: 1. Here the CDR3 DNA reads TGTGCCAGCAGCGGACAGGTCTCTGGGGCCAACGTCCTGACTTTC. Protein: CASSGQVSGANVLTF.

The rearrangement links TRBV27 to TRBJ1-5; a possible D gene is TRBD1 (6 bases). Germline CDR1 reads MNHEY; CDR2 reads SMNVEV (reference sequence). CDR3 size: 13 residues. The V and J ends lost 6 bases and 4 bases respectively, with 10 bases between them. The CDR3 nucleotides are TGTGCCAGCAGAGCACAGGGAAATCAGCCCCAGCATTTT. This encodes CASRAQGNQPQHF.

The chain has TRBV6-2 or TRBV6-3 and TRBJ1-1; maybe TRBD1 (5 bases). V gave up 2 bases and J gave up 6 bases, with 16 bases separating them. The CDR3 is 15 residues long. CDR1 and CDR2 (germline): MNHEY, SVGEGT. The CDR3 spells CASSYRPGLVPEAFF. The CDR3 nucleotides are TGTGCCAGCAGTTACCGCCCAGGGCTGGTACCTGAAGCTTTCTTT.

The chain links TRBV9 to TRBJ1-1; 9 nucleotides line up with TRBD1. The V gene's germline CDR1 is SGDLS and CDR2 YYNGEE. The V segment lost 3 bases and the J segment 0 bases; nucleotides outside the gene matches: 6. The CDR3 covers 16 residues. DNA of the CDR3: TGTGCCAGCAGCGCCCCTGGACAGGGGATGAACACTGAAGCTTTCTTT. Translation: CASSAPGQGMNTEAFF.

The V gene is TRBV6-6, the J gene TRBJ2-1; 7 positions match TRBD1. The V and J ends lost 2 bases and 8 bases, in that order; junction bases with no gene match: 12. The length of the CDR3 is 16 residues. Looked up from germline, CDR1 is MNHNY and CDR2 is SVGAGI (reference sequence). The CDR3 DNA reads TGTGCCAGCAGTTACCTCGGACAGGCGTCCTGGGATGAGCAGTTCTTC. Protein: CASSYLGQASWDEQFF.

CDR3 sequence: CASSQSRGLATYEQYF. In DNA form, the CDR3 reads TGCGCCAGCAGCCAAAGTAGAGGACTAGCTACGTACGAGCAGTACTTC. The chain links TRBV4-3 to TRBJ2-7; 8 bases map to TRBD2. Germline V gene lookup returns CDR1 LGHNA and CDR2 YSLEER. The CDR3 is 16 amino acids. V dropped 2 bases and J dropped 4; count of bases not matched to a gene: 10.

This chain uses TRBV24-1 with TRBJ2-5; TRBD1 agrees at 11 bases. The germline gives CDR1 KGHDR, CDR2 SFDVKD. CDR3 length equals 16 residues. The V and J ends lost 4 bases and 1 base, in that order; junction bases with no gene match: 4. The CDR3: CATSDPGTGGQETQYF. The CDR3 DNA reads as TGTGCCACCAGTGACCCCGGGACAGGGGGCCAAGAGACCCAGTACTTC.

This CDR3 is CASSYSNEGASEQYF. In DNA form, the CDR3 reads TGTGCCAGCAGTTACTCAAATGAGGGGGCTAGCGAGCAGTACTTC. The rearrangement joins TRBV6-6 to TRBJ2-7, with 7 positions matching TRBD1. Germline assignment: CDR1 MNHNY and CDR2 SVGAGI (reference sequence). The CDR3 runs to 15 residues. After removal of 0 bases from V and 6 bases from J, the junction contained 8 bases not matched to a gene.

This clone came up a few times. For the CDR3, the DNA is TGTGCCAGCAGGCGTACAGGGGATGGAAACACCATATATTTT. It encodes CASRRTGDGNTIYF. The rearrangement joins TRBV6-5 to TRBJ1-3, with 7 bases that match TRBD1. CDR3 length equals 14 residues. Germline V CDR1 and CDR2: MNHEY, SVGAGI. V lost 6 bases, J lost 3 bases, and 5 bases stayed unmatched.

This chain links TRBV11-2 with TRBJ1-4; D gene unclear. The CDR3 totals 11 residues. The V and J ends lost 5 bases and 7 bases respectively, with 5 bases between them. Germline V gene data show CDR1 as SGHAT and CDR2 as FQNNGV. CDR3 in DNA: TGTGCCAGCAGCGCGGGTGAAAAACTGTTTTTT. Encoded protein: CASSAGEKLFF.

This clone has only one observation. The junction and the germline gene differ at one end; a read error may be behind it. CDR3 sequence (DNA): TGCGCCAGCAGCTTGGCCACGGGTGCCTATGGCTACACCTTC. Protein: CASSLATGAYGYTF. The chain has TRBV5-6 and TRBJ1-2; no definite D call. Germline V gives CDR1 SGHDT, CDR2 YYEEEE. The CDR3 runs 14 residues.

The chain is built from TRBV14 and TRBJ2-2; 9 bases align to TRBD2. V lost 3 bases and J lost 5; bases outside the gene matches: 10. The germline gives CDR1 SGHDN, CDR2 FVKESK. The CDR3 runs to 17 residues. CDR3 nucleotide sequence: TGTGCCAGCAGCCACCCGACCGGACTAGCGAGGACCGGGGAGCTGTTTTTT. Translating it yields CASSHPTGLARTGELFF.

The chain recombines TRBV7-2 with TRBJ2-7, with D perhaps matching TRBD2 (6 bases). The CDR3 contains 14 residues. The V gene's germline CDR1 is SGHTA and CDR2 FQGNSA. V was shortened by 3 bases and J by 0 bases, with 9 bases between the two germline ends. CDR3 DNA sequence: TGTGCCAGCAGCTTTGGGAGGAGCTCCTACGAGCAGTACTTC. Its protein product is CASSFGRSSYEQYF.

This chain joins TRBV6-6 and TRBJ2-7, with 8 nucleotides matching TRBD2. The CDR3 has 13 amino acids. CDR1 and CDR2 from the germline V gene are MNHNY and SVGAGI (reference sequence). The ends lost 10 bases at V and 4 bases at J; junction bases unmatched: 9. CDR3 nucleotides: TGTGCCACCCGACTAGCGTCCCTGTACGAGCAGTACTTC. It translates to CATRLASLYEQYF.

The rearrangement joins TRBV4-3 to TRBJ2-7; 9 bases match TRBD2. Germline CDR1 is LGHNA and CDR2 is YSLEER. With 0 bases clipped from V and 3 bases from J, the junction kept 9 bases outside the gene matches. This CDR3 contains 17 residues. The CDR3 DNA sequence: TGCGCCAGCAGCCAAGAAATAGCGGGAGCCACCAGCTACGAGCAGTACTTC. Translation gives CASSQEIAGATSYEQYF.

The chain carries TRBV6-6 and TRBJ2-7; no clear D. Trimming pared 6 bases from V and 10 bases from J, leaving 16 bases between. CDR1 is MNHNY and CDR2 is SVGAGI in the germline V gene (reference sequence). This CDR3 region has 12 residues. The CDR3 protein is CASSPPLAVQYF. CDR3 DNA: TGTGCCAGCAGCCCCCCCTTGGCAGTTCAGTACTTC.

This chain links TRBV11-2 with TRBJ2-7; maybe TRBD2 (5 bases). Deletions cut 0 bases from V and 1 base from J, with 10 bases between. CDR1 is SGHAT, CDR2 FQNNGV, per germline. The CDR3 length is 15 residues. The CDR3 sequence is CASSLEEASSYEQYF. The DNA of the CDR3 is TGTGCCAGCAGCTTAGAGGAGGCGTCTTCCTACGAGCAGTACTTC.

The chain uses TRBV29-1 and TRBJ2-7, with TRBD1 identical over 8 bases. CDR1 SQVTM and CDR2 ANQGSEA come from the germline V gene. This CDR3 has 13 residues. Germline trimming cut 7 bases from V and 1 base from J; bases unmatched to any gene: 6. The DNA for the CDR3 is TGCAGCGGCCAAGGACAGGGTTCCTACGAGCAGTACTTC. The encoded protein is CSGQGQGSYEQYF.

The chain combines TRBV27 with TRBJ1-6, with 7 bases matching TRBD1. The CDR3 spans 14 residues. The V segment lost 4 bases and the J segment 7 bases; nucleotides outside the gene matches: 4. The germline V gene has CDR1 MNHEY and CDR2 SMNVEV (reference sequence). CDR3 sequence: CASSSTGVNSPLHF. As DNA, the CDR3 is TGTGCCAGCAGTTCAACAGGGGTCAATTCACCCCTCCACTTT.

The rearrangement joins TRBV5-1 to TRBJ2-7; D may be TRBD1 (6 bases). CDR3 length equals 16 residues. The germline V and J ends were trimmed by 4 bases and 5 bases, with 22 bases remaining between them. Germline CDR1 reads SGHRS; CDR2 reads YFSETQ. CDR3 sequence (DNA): TGCGCCAGCAGCCAAAACAGGGCTCGGTTGATGGACGAGCAGTACTTC. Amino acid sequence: CASSQNRARLMDEQYF.

The DNA of the CDR3 is TGTGCCAGCAGTTACCCGAGTAGAATCCAGACTAGCGTGACCTACGAGCAGTACTTC. This gives the protein CASSYPSRIQTSVTYEQYF. The chain carries TRBV6-2 or TRBV6-3 and TRBJ2-7; 8 nucleotides match TRBD2. The trim removed 2 bases at V and 2 bases at J, leaving 17 bases unmatched. The CDR3 has 19 amino acids. Per germline, CDR1 MNHEY and CDR2 SVGEGT.

The chain's CDR3 is CASSLITLGELFF. The CDR3 DNA reads TGTGCCAGCAGTTTAATAACTCTCGGGGAGCTGTTTTTT. The V and J genes are TRBV27 and TRBJ2-2, with D uncertain. V shed 2 bases and J shed 7 bases, with 8 bases lying between them. The CDR3 is 13 amino acids. CDR1 MNHEY and CDR2 SMNVEV come from the germline V gene (reference sequence).

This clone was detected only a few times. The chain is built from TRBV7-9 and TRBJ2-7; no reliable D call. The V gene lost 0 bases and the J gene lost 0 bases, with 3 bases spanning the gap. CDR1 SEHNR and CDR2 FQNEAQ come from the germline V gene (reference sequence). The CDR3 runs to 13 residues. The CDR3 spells CASSLAASYEQYF. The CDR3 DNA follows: TGTGCCAGCAGCTTAGCAGCCTCCTACGAGCAGTACTTC.

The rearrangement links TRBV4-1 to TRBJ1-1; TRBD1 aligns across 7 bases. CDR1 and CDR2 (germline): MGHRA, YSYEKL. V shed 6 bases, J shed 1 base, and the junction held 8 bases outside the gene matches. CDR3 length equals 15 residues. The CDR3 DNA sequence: TGCGCCAGCAGTCACCGGGACAGAACGAACACTGAAGCTTTCTTT. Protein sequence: CASSHRDRTNTEAFF.

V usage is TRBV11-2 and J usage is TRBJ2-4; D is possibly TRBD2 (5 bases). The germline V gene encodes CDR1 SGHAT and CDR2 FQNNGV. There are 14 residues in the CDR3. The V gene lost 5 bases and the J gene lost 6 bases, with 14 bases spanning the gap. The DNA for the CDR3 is TGTGCCAGCAGCCCCTACCTAGAGGGAAACATTCAGTACTTC. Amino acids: CASSPYLEGNIQYF.

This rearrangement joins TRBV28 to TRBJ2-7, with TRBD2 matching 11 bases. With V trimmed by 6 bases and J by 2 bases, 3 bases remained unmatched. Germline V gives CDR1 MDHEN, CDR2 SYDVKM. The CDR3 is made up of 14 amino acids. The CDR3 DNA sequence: TGTGCCAGCAGATTAGCGGGAGGGCCCTACGAGCAGTACTTC. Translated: CASRLAGGPYEQYF.